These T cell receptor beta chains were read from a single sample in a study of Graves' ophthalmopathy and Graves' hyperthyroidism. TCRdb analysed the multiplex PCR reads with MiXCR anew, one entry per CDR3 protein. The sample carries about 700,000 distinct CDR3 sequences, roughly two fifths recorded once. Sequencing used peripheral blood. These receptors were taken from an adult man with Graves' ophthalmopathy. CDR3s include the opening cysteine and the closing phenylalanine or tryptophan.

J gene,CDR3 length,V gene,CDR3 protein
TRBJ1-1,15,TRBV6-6,CASSPRAGGNTEAFF
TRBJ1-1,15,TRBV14,CASSQEGQGDSEAFF
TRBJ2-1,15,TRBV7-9,CASSFGLAGDNEQFF
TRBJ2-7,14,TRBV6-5,CASSYSTGDGEQYF
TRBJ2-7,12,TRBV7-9,CASKTDRGEQYF
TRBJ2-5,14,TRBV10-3,CAISERLAMETQYF
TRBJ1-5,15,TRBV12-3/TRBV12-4,CASSLSERNNQPQHF
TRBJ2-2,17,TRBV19,CASSPYARGRSAGELFF
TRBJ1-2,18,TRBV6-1,CASSDRGIQDLTNYGYTF
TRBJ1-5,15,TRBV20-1,CSATFGVWGNQPQHF
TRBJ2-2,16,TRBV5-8,CASSQGLVGVTGELFF
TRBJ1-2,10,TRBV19,CARMGNGYTF
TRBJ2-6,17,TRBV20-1,CSVPPGGARGGANVLTF
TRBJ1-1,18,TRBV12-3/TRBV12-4,CASSLGGLGGQLNTEAFF
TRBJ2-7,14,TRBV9,CASSGRGGSYEQYF